These 14 T cell receptor beta chains came from one sample sequenced in a study of cytomegalovirus exposure and HLA in healthy donors. PCR employed 60 Vbeta and 13 Jbeta primers. Sequencing used immunoSEQ multiplex PCR; TCRdb keeps in-frame clones, though not all of them. The sample records approximately 110,000 clones, 60% to 75% being singletons. The sequenced material came from PBMCs. These TCRs come from a man aged 40-49 years in good health and CMV-seropositive.

This chain connects TRBV6-4 to TRBJ2-7; 12 positions agree with TRBD2. Germline V gene sequence: CDR1 MRHNA, CDR2 SNTAGT. The trim removed 4 bases at V and 6 bases at J, leaving 1 base unmatched. This CDR3 spans 13 amino acids. Here the CDR3 DNA reads TGTGCCAGCAGTGGGACTAGCGGGATCGAGCAGTACGTC. Its translation: CASSGTSGIEQYV.

The gene calls are TRBV28 and TRBJ2-1; TRBD2 matches at 7 bases. This CDR3 comprises 13 residues. Germline V gives CDR1 MDHEN, CDR2 SYDVKM. V trimming: 5 bases; J trimming: 6 bases; junction bases outside the gene matches: 4. The CDR3 nucleotides are TGTGCCAGCAGTCGGACTAGACTCAATGAGCAGTTCTTC. Translation gives CASSRTRLNEQFF.

The CDR3 DNA reads as TGTGCCAGTCAGCGGACAGGGGGCAGTGAGACCCAGTACTTC. Protein: CASQRTGGSETQYF. The chain recombines TRBV19 with TRBJ2-5; TRBD1 agrees at 11 bases. With 8 bases clipped from V and 5 bases from J, the junction kept 7 bases outside the gene matches. The CDR3 totals 14 residues. Germline CDR1 and CDR2: LNHDA and SQIVND (reference sequence).

This chain connects TRBV2 to TRBJ2-7, with 7 bases that match TRBD2. The CDR3 extends over 14 amino acids. Trimming at V came to 7 bases and at J to 0 bases, leaving 6 bases not matched to a gene. Per the germline V gene, CDR1 is SNHLY and CDR2 is FYNNEI. CDR3 nucleotides: TGTGCCAGCATACTAGCGTCAAGCTCCTACGAGCAGTACTTC. As protein: CASILASSSYEQYF.

The chain uses TRBV19 and TRBJ2-7; 7 bases agree with TRBD1. The V gene's germline CDR1 is LNHDA and CDR2 SQIVND (reference sequence). The CDR3 spans 16 residues. The trim removed 4 bases at V and 3 bases at J, leaving 12 bases unmatched. The CDR3 DNA follows: TGTGCCAGTAGTACCACAGGGGTCGGGCCTAGCTACGAGCAGTACGTC. Protein product: CASSTTGVGPSYEQYV.

The V and J genes are TRBV6-5 and TRBJ2-1; the D gene is possibly TRBD2 (6 bases). This CDR3 has 16 residues. Germline loops: CDR1 MNHEY, CDR2 SVGAGI. V dropped 2 bases and J dropped 6 bases, with 17 bases sitting between them. The CDR3 here is CASSYISLAEGNEQFF. Here the CDR3 DNA reads TGTGCCAGCAGTTACATCTCCCTGGCGGAGGGCAATGAGCAGTTCTTC.

The CDR3 nucleotides read TGTGCCAGCAGGGCCGGGACTAGTCGGTACATTCAGTACTTC. Amino acids: CASRAGTSRYIQYF. The chain recombines TRBV2 with TRBJ2-4; 8 nucleotides align to TRBD2. Germline V gene lookup returns CDR1 SNHLY and CDR2 FYNNEI. CDR3 length: 14 residues. Losses at the gene ends were 6 bases for V and 8 bases for J; bases not matched to a gene: 9.

The V gene is TRBV7-9, the J gene TRBJ2-3, with D possibly matching TRBD1 (5 bases). Trimming pared 5 bases from V and 4 bases from J, leaving 13 bases between. CDR3 size: 14 residues. Germline CDR1 SEHNR, CDR2 FQNEAQ (reference sequence). CDR3 sequence reads: CASSSPAGPDTQYF. CDR3 coding DNA: TGTGCCAGCAGCAGTCCCGCAGGGCCAGATACGCAGTATTTT.

The V and J genes are TRBV6-5 and TRBJ1-5; 8 bases line up with TRBD1. The length of the CDR3 is 12 residues. V shed 11 bases, J shed 6 bases, and the junction held 6 bases outside the gene matches. The germline V gene has CDR1 MNHEY and CDR2 SVGAGI. In DNA form, the CDR3 reads TGTGCCGTGGACAGGGACCCTCAGCCCCAGCATTTT. It translates to CAVDRDPQPQHF.

The chain is built from TRBV7-8 and TRBJ2-7; D is perhaps TRBD1 (5 bases). V was clipped by 4 bases and J by 5 bases, with 18 bases between them. The CDR3 has 15 residues. Germline lookup yields CDR1 SGHVS and CDR2 FQNEAQ. Here the CDR3 DNA reads TGTGCCAGCAGCTCCCTCAGCCAGGGCTACCACGAGCAGTACGTC. This gives the protein CASSSLSQGYHEQYV.

The chain uses TRBV30 and TRBJ2-5; D is unclear. The DNA end favors TRBJ2-7, so the J call may be wrong. The CDR3 has 12 amino acids. Looked up from germline, CDR1 is GTSNPN and CDR2 is SVGIG (reference sequence). Written as DNA, the CDR3 is TGTGCCTGGGGCCAGGACTCCTACGAGCAGTACTTC. It encodes CAWGQDSYEQYF.

The V and J genes are TRBV7-2 and TRBJ2-7; D not resolved. This CDR3 has 12 amino acids. V was cut by 5 bases and J by 7 bases, with 12 bases left in between. Germline V gene sequence: CDR1 SGHTA, CDR2 FQGNSA. The CDR3 bases are TGTGCCAGCAGCCTTGGCCTTTTGGAGCAGTACTTC. Its translation: CASSLGLLEQYF.

This clone has a single count. J is TRBJ2-7 and V is TRBV28; TRBD1 agrees at 9 bases. Trimming took 8 bases from V and 1 from J; bases not matched to a gene: 6. Looked up from germline, CDR1 is MDHEN and CDR2 is SYDVKM. This CDR3 is 14 amino acids long. The CDR3 region is CASAGTGISYEQYF. The CDR3, as DNA: TGTGCCAGCGCCGGGACAGGGATATCCTACGAGCAGTACTTC.

This chain uses TRBV30 with TRBJ1-5, with TRBD1 as a possible D gene (5 bases). The CDR3 is 12 amino acids. The V gene's germline CDR1 is GTSNPN and CDR2 SVGIG (reference sequence). Trimming pared 1 base from V and 10 bases from J, leaving 11 bases between. The CDR3 sequence is CAWSGSQGPQHF. DNA for the CDR3: TGTGCCTGGAGTGGATCCCAGGGCCCCCAGCATTTT.